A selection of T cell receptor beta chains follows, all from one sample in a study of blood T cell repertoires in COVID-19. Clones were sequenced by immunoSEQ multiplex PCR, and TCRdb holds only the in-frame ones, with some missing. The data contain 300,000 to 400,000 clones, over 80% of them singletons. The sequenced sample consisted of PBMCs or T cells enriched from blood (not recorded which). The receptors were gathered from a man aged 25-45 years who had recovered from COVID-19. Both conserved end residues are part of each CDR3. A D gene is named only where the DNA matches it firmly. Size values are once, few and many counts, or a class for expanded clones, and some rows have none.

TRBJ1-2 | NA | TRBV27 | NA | TGTGCCAGCAGTTTTGCAGGTTATTATGGCTACACCTTC | CASSFAGYYGYTF
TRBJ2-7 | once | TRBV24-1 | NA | TGTGCCACCAGTGATTCAACAGGGCCCCCATACGAGCAGTACTTC | CATSDSTGPPYEQYF
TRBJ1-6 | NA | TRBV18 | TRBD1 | TGTGCCAGCTCACCACCCGACAGGGGTGGTTCACCCCTCCACTTT | CASSPPDRGGSPLHF
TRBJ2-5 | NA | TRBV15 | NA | TGTGCCACCAGCAGAGAACAACCCATGGAGACCCAGTACTTC | CATSREQPMETQYF
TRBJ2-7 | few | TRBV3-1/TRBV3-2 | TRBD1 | TGTGCCAGCAGCCAAGGACAGGGGCCCTACGAGCAGTACTTC | CASSQGQGPYEQYF
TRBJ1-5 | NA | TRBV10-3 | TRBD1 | TGTGCCGCACAGGGGACGAATCAGCCCCAGCATTTT | CAAQGTNQPQHF
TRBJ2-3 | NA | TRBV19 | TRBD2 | TGTGCCAGTAGTGGACAGACAACTACTCCTAGCGGGGGGAAAGATACGCAGTATTTT | CASSGQTTTPSGGKDTQYF
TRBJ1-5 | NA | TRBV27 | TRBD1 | TGTGCCAGCAGTAGGACAGGGTTTAATCAGCCCCAGCATTTT | CASSRTGFNQPQHF
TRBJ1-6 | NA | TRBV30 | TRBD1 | TGTGCCTGGAGTGTAGGACAGGGGTATTCACCCCTCCACTTT | CAWSVGQGYSPLHF
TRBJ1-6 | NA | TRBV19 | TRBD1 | TGTGCCAGTAGTATACGGACAGGGGTTAATTCACCCCTCCACTTT | CASSIRTGVNSPLHF
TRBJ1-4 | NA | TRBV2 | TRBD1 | TGTGCCAGCAGTCAACCGACAGGGGTCAGCGAGTATGAAAAACTGTTTTTT | CASSQPTGVSEYEKLFF
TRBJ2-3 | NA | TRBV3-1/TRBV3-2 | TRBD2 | TGTGCCAGCAGCCAAGATCGGACTAGTACGCAGTATTTT | CASSQDRTSTQYF
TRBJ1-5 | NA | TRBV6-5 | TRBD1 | TGTGCCAGCAGTCCCGACAGGGGGCTGCCCCAGCATTTT | CASSPDRGLPQHF
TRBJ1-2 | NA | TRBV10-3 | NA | TGTGCCATCAGTGAGTCGGCAAGGGGCACAAATGGCTACACCTTC | CAISESARGTNGYTF
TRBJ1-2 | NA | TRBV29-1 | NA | TGCAGCGTTGATCGGGGGGCGGATGGCTACACCTTC | CSVDRGADGYTF
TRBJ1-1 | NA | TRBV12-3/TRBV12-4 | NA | TGTGCCAGCAGTATCGGACAAAACACTGAAGCTTTCTTT | CASSIGQNTEAFF
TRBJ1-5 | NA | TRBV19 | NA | TGTGCCAGTAGTATGGTGCAGGGCGATCAGCCCCAGCATTTT | CASSMVQGDQPQHF
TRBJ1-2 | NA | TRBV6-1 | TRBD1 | TGTGCCAGCAGTGAAGCCACAGGGGGATTCTTCCTAACTATATTTAACTATGGCTACACCTTC | CASSEATGGFFLTIFNYGYTF
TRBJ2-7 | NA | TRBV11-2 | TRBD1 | TGTGCCAGCAGCTTTAGGACAGGCTCCTACGAGCAGTACTTC | CASSFRTGSYEQYF
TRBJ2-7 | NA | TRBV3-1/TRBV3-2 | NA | TGTGCCAGCAGCCACAGTTACGAGCAGTACTTC | CASSHSYEQYF
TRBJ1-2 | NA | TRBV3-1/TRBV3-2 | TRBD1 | TGTGCCAGCAGCCAAGGCCACGGGACAGGGGGGTATGGCTACACCTTC | CASSQGHGTGGYGYTF
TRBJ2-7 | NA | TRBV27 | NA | TGTGCCAGCAGTTTATCGGAGGGACGCGAGCAGTACTTC | CASSLSEGREQYF
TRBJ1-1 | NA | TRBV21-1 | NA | TGTGCCAGCAGCAGACAGGGGGCGCCGGACACTGAAGCTTTCTTT | CASSRQGAPDTEAFF
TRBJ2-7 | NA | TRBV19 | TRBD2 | TGTGCCAGTAGCCGGTCGACTAGCGGGGTTCCCTACGAGCAGTACTTC | CASSRSTSGVPYEQYF
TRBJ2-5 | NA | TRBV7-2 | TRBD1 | TGTGCCAGCAGCCCAAGGGCGGACAGGGGTCCCCAAGAGACCCAGTACTTC | CASSPRADRGPQETQYF
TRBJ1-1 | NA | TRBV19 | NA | TGTGCCAGTAGCTACATCTTGGGCAGGAACACTGAAGCTTTCTTT | CASSYILGRNTEAFF
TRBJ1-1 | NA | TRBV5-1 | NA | TGCGCCAGCAGCTTCCCGGATCCGACGTCGGGAGCTTTCTTT | CASSFPDPTSGAFF
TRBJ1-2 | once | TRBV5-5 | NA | TGTGCCAGCAGCTTGGGGCAGAACTATGGCTACACCTTC | CASSLGQNYGYTF
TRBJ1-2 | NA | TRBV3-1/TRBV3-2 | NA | TGTGCCAGCAGCCCCAATCGACAGGTGTTGAGGGGCTACACCTTC | CASSPNRQVLRGYTF
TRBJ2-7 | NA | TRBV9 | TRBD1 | TGTGCCAGCAGCCCAAGCCCCGGGACAGGGACCTACGAGCAGTACTTC | CASSPSPGTGTYEQYF
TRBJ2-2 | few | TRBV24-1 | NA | TGTGCCACCAGACAGGGCGCGAACACCGGGGAGCTGTTTTTT | CATRQGANTGELFF
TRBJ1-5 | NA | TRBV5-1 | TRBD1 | TGCGCCAGCAGCCCCGACAGGGGTAATCAGCCCCAGCATTTT | CASSPDRGNQPQHF
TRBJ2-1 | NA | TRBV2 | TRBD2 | TGTGCCAGCATCCCGGGGGGGGCACCCCGGAGTGAGCAGTTCTTC | CASIPGGAPRSEQFF
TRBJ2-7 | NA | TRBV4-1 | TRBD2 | TGCGCCAGCAGCCAAGATACGACTAGCGGGGTAGGCGAGCAGTACTTC | CASSQDTTSGVGEQYF
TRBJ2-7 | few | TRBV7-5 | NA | TGTGCCAGAAGCTTAATCCGCGGGTCCCACTACGAGCAGTACTTC | CARSLIRGSHYEQYF
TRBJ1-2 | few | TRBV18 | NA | TGTGCCAGCTCGTCGGGGTATGGCTACACCTTC | CASSSGYGYTF
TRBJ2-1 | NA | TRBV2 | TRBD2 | TGTGCCACCCTTTCAGCGGGGGACCGCTACAATGAGCAGTTCTTC | CATLSAGDRYNEQFF
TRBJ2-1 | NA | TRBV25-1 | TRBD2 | TGTGCCAGCGGTCCCGGCTGGTGGGGGACTACTTACAATGAGCAGTTCTTC | CASGPGWWGTTYNEQFF
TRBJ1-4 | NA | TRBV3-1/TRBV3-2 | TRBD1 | TGTGCCAGCCCACAGGACCGACAGGGGACTGAAAAACTGTTTTTT | CASPQDRQGTEKLFF
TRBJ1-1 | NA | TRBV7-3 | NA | TGTGCCAGCAGCGTACAGGGTAAAGGGACTGAAGCTTTCTTT | CASSVQGKGTEAFF
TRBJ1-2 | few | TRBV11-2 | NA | TGTGCCAGCAGCTTAGTTTGGGCAGAAAATAACTATGGCTACACCTTC | CASSLVWAENNYGYTF
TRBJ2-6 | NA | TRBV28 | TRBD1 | TGTGCCAGCAGTTCCGCCGGGACAGGGACTTTTGGGGCCAACGTCCTGACTTTC | CASSSAGTGTFGANVLTF
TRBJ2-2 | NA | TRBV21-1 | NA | TGTGCCAGCAGCAAAAGGAGACGACAGATAACAAGGACCGGGGAGCTGTTTTTT | CASSKRRRQITRTGELFF
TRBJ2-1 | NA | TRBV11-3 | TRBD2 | TGTGCCAGCAGCCCTGGACTAGCGTCATCGTACAATGAGCAGTTCTTC | CASSPGLASSYNEQFF
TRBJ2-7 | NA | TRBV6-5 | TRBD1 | TGTGCCAGCAGCACGGACAGGGACTACGAGCAGTACTTC | CASSTDRDYEQYF
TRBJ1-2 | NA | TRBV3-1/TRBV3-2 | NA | TGTGCCAGCAGCCAGATCGGGGGAAGAAGGGGAGCTAACTATGGCTACACCTTC | CASSQIGGRRGANYGYTF
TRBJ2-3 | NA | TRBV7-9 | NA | TGTGCCAGCAGCTTAGCGAAGCGGGGCACAGATACGCAGTATTTT | CASSLAKRGTDTQYF
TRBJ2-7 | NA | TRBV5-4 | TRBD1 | TGTGCCAGCACCAGGACAGGGGCGCCCCACGAGCAGTACTTC | CASTRTGAPHEQYF
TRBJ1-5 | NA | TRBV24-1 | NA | TGTGCCACCAGTGATTACAGGGCCGGCAATCAGCCCCAGCATTTT | CATSDYRAGNQPQHF
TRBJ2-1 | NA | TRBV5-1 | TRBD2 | TGCGCCAGCAGCCCGGGACGGACTAGCGGGGGCTACAATGAGCAGTTCTTC | CASSPGRTSGGYNEQFF
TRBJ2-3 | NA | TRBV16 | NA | TGTGCCAGCAGCCAATCAGACAGCCGCACAGATACGCAGTATTTT | CASSQSDSRTDTQYF
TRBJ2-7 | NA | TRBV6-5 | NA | TGTGCCAGCAGTATCGGTGCCTACGAGCAGTACTTC | CASSIGAYEQYF
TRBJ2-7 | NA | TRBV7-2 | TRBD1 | TGTGCCAGCAGCTCATACCGGGACAGCTCCTACGAGCAGTACTTC | CASSSYRDSSYEQYF
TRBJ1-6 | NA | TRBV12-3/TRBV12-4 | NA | TGTGCCAGCAGTCAAACGGGGGTCCCCCTCCACTTT | CASSQTGVPLHF
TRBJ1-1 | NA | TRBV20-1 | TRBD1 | TGCAGTGCTAGTGTGCCAGGGGGGCGTATTACTGAAGCTTTCTTT | CSASVPGGRITEAFF
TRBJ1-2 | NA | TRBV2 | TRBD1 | TGTGCCAGCAGTGAACAAGGGACAGGACTTAGCTATGGCTACACCTTC | CASSEQGTGLSYGYTF
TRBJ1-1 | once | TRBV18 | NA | TGTGCCAGCTCACCCACGGCAGGCACTGAAGCTTTCTTT | CASSPTAGTEAFF
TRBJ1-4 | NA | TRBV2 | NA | TGTGCCAGCAGTTCCCGGGGAAAGGTGGAAAAACTGTTTTTT | CASSSRGKVEKLFF
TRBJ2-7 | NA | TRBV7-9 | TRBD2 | TGTGCCAGCAGCTTAGTGGCGGGGGGGCTGTGGGAGCAGTACTTC | CASSLVAGGLWEQYF